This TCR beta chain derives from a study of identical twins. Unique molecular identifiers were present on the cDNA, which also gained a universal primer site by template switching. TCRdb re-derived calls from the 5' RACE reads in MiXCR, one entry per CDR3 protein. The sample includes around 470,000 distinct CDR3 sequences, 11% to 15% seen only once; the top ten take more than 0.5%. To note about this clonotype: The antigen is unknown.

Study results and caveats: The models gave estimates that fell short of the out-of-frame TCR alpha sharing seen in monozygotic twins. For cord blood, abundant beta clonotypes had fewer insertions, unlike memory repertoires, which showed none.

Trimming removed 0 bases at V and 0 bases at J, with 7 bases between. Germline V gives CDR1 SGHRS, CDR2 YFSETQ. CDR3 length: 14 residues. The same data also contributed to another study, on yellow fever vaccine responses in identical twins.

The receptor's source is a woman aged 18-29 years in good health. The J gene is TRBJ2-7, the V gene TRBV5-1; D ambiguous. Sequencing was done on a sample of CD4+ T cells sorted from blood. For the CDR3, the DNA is TGCGCCAGCAGCTTGGAGGTTATCTCCTACGAGCAGTACTTC. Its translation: CASSLEVISYEQYF.